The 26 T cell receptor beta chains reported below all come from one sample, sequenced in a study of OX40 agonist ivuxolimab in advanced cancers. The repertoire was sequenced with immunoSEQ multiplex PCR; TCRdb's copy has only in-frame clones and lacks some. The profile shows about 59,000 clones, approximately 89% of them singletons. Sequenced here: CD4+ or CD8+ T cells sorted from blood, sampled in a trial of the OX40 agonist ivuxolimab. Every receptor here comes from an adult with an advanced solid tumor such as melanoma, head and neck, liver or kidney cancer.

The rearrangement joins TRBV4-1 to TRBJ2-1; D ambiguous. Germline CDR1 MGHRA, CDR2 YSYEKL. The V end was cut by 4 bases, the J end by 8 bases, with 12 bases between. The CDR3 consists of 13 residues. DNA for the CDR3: TGCGCCAGCAGCCCCTTTAACGTTTATGAGCAGTTCTTC. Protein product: CASSPFNVYEQFF.

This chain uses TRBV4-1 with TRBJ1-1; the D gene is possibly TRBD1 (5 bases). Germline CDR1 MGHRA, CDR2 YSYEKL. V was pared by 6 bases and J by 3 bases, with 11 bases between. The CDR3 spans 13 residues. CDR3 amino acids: CASRRDGDTEAFF. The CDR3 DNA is TGCGCCAGCAGGAGGGACGGGGACACTGAAGCTTTCTTT.

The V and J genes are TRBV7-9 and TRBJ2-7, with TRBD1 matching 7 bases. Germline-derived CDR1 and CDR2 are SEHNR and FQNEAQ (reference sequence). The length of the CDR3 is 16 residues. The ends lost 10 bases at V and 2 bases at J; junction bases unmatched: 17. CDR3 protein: CANANKGQRFPYEQYF. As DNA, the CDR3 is TGTGCCAACGCGAATAAGGGACAGAGATTCCCCTACGAGCAGTACTTC.

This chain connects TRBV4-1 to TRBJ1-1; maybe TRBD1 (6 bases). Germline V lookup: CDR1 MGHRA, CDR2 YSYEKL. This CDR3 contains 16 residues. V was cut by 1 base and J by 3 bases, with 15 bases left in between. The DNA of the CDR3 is TGCGCCAGCAGCCAAGTAGGAACAGGGAGGGACACTGAAGCTTTCTTT. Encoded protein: CASSQVGTGRDTEAFF.

CDR3 in DNA: TGCGCCAGCAGTCCGAGGAACACCGGGGAGCTGTTTTTT. Translation gives CASSPRNTGELFF. The V and J genes are TRBV10-1 and TRBJ2-2; D unclear. CDR3 length: 13 amino acids. Germline lookup yields CDR1 WNHNN and CDR2 SYGVQD (reference sequence). The germline V and J ends were trimmed by 5 bases and 1 base, with 5 bases remaining between them.

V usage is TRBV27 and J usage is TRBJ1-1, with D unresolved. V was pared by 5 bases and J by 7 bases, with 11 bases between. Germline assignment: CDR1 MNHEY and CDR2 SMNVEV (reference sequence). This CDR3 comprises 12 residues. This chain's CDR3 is CASSGRVGEAFF. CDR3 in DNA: TGTGCCAGCAGTGGACGGGTCGGTGAAGCTTTCTTT.

The CDR3 is CASSQQTSGSSYEQYF. In DNA form, the CDR3 reads TGTGCCAGCAGCCAACAAACTAGCGGGAGCTCCTACGAGCAGTACTTC. This sequence joins TRBV7-9 and TRBJ2-7, with TRBD2 matching 11 bases. V was clipped by 5 bases and J by 0 bases; unmatched bases: 6. CDR1 is SEHNR, CDR2 FQNEAQ, per germline (reference sequence). The CDR3 covers 16 residues.

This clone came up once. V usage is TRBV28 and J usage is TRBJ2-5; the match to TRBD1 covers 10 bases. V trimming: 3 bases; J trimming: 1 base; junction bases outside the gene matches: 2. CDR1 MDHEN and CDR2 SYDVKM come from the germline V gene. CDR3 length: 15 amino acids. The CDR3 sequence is CASSLDRGSQETQYF. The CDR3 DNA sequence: TGTGCCAGCAGTTTGGACAGGGGGAGCCAAGAGACCCAGTACTTC.

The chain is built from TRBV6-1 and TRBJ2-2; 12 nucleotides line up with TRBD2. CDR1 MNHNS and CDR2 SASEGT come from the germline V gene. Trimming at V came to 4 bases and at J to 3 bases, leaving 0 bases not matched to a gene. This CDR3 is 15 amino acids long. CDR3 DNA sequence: TGTGCCAGCAGTGGGACTAGCGGGGACACCGGGGAGCTGTTTTTT. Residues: CASSGTSGDTGELFF.

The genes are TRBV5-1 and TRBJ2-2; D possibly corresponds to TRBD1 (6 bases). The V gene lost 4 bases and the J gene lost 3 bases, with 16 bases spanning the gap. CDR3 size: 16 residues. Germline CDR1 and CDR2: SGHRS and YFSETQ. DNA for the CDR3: TGCGCCAGCAGCACCACCCCGGGACATTACACCGGGGAGCTGTTTTTT. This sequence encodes CASSTTPGHYTGELFF.

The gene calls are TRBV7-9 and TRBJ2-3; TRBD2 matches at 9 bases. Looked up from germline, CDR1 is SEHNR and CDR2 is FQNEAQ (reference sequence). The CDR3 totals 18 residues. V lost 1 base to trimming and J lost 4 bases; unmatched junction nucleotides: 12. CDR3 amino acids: CASSLDKGAGGTADTQYF. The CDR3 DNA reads TGTGCCAGCAGCTTAGATAAAGGTGCGGGAGGGACGGCAGATACGCAGTATTTT.

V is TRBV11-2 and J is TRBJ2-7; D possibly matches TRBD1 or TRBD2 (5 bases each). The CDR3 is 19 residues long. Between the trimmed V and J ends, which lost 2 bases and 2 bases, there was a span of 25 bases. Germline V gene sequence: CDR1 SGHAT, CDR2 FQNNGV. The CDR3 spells CASSLSPNYLGAITYEQYF. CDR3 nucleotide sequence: TGTGCCAGCAGCTTATCACCTAATTATCTCGGGGCCATAACCTACGAGCAGTACTTC.

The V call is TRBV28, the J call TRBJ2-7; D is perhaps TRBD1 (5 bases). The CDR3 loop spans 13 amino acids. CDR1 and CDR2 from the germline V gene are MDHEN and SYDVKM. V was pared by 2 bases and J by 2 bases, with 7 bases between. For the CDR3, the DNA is TGTGCCAGCAGTTTAGACAGTACCTACGAGCAGTACTTC. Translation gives CASSLDSTYEQYF.

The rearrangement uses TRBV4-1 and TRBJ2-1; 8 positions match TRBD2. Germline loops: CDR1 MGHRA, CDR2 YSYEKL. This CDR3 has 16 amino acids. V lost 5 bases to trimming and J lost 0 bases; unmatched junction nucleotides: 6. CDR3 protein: CASSIRLANSYNEQFF. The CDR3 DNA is TGCGCCAGCAGCATAAGACTAGCGAACTCCTACAATGAGCAGTTCTTC.

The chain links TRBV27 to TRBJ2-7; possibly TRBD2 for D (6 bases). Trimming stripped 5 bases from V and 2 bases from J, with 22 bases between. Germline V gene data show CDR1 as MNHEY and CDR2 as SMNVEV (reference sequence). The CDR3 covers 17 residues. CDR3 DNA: TGTGCCAGCAGTATCCCCCTGGAGGGTTGCGTAACCTACGAGCAGTACTTC. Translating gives CASSIPLEGCVTYEQYF.

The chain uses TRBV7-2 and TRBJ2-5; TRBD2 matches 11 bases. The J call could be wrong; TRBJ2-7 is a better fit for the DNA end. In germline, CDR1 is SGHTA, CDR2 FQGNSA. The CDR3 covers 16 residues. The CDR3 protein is CASSLGIAGGPGEQYF. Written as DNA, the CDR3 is TGTGCCAGCAGCTTAGGGATAGCGGGAGGGCCGGGCGAGCAGTACTTC.

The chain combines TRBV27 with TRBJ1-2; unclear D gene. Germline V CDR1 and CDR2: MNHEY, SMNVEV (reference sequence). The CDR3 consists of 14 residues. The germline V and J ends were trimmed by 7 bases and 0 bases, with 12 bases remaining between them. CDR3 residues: CASTSAVSNYGYTF. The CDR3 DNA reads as TGTGCCAGCACCTCGGCGGTGTCTAACTATGGCTACACCTTC.

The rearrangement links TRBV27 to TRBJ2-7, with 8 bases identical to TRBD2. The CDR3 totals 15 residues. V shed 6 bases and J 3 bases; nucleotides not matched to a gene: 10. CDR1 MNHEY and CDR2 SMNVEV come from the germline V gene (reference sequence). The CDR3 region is CASSLSGRGVYEQYF. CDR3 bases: TGTGCCAGCAGCCTAAGCGGGAGAGGGGTCTACGAGCAGTACTTC.

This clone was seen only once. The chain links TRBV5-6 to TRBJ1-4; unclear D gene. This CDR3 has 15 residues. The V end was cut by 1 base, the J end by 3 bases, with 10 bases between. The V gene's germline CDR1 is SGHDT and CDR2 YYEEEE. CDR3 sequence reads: CASSLFVGANEKLFF. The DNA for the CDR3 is TGTGCCAGCAGCTTGTTTGTCGGGGCTAATGAAAAACTGTTTTTT.

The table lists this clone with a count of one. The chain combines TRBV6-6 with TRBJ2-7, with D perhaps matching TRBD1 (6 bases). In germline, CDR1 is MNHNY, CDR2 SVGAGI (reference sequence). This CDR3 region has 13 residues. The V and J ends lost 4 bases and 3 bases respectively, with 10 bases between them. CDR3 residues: CASSFDRSYEQYF. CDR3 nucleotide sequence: TGTGCCAGCAGTTTTGACAGGAGCTACGAGCAGTACTTC.

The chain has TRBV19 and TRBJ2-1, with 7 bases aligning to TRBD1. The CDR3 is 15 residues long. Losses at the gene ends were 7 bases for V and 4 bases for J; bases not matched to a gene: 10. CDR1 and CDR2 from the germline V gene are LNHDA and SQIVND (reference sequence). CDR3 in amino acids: CASIAQGVDYNEQFF. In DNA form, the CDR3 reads TGTGCCAGTATCGCCCAGGGGGTGGATTACAATGAGCAGTTCTTC.

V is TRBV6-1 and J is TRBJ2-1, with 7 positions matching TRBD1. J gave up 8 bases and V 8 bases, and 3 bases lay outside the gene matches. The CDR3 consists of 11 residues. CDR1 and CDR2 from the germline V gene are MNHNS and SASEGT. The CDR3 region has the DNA TGTGCCAGCGACAGGGCTGATGAGCAGTTCTTC. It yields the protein CASDRADEQFF.

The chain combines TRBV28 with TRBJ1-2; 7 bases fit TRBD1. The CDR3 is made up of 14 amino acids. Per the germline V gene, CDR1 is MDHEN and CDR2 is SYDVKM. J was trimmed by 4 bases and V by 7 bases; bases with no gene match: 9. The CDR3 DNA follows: TGTGCCAGCACTACGTCGGGGACAGCCTATGGCTACACCTTC. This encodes CASTTSGTAYGYTF.

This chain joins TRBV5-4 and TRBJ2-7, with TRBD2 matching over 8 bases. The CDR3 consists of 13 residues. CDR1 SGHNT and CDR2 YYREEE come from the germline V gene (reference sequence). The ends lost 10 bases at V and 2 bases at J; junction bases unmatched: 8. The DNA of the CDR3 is TGTGCCTTCCAGACTAGCGCAGCCTACGAGCAGTACTTC. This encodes CAFQTSAAYEQYF.

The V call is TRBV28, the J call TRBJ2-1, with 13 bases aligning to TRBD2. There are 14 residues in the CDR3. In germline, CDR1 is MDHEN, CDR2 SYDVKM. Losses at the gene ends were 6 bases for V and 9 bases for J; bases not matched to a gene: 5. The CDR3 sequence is CASSRTSGRVEQFF. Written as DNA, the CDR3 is TGTGCCAGCAGCAGGACTAGCGGGAGAGTTGAGCAGTTCTTC.

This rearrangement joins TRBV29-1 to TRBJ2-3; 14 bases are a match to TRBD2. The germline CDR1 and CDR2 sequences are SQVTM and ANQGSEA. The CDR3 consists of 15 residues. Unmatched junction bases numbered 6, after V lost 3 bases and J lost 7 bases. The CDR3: CSVEGLAGVLNTQYF. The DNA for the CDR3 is TGCAGCGTTGAGGGACTAGCGGGAGTTTTGAATACGCAGTATTTT.